Below are 9 T cell receptor beta chains sequenced from a single sample in a study of T cell responses to AZD1222 COVID-19 vaccine. TCRdb's copy holds only in-frame clones and misses some; the assay was immunoSEQ multiplex PCR. The sample holds about 66,000 clones, about four fifths seen once. This specimen was peripheral blood, taken on day 0 of MenACWY control vaccination. The source of these receptors is an adult in good health.

The chain is built from TRBV11-2 and TRBJ2-1; D ambiguous. The CDR3 is 14 amino acids. Per germline, CDR1 SGHAT and CDR2 FQNNGV. V gave up 2 bases and J gave up 0 bases, with 5 bases separating them. CDR3 sequence reads: CASSLYGSYNEQFF. CDR3 sequence (DNA): TGTGCCAGCAGCTTATATGGCTCCTACAATGAGCAGTTCTTC.

V and J are TRBV6-2 or TRBV6-3 and TRBJ1-5; perhaps TRBD1 as D (5 bases). V lost 2 bases to trimming and J lost 4 bases, with 9 bases between them. The CDR3 is made up of 14 amino acids. Germline V gene lookup returns CDR1 MNHEY and CDR2 SVGEGT. CDR3 protein: CASSYRQGNQPQHF. In DNA form, the CDR3 reads TGTGCCAGCAGTTACAGGCAGGGAAATCAGCCCCAGCATTTT.

The V and J genes are TRBV6-2 or TRBV6-3 and TRBJ2-3; 7 bases agree with TRBD1. With V trimmed by 5 bases and J by 2 bases, 13 bases remained unmatched. This CDR3 has 17 residues. CDR1 MNHEY and CDR2 SVGEGT come from the germline V gene. CDR3 residues: CASSPGTQGDLTDTQYF. The CDR3 DNA follows: TGTGCCAGCAGTCCCGGCACTCAGGGGGATCTCACAGATACGCAGTATTTT.

This chain links TRBV5-4 with TRBJ1-1; D is unresolved. Deletions cut 0 bases from V and 7 bases from J, with 7 bases between. Germline assignment: CDR1 SGHNT and CDR2 YYREEE (reference sequence). CDR3 length equals 12 residues. CDR3 in amino acids: CASSLEGIEAFF. DNA of the CDR3: TGTGCCAGCAGCTTGGAAGGGATTGAAGCTTTCTTT.

This clone has just a few counts. The rearrangement uses TRBV7-6 and TRBJ1-6; TRBD1 is a possible D gene (5 bases). This CDR3 region has 18 residues. V was clipped by 0 bases and J by 8 bases, with 20 bases between them. Germline CDR1 is SGHVS and CDR2 is FNYEAQ. The DNA of the CDR3 is TGTGCCAGCAGCTTAGCGCGACCAGGGACTTCCACCGATTCACCCCTCCACTTT. The encoded protein is CASSLARPGTSTDSPLHF.

Here the CDR3 reads CAISEPGTGWFF. In nucleotides, the CDR3 is TGTGCCATCAGTGAGCCCGGGACAGGGTGGTTCTTC. The chain carries TRBV10-3 and TRBJ2-1, with 9 nucleotides matching TRBD1. The V gene's germline CDR1 is ENHRY and CDR2 SYGVKD. Trimming took 2 bases from V and 15 from J; bases not matched to a gene: 5. This CDR3 contains 12 residues.

The chain links TRBV30 to TRBJ1-2; D uncertain. Germline-derived CDR1 and CDR2 are GTSNPN and SVGIG (reference sequence). Deletions cut 0 bases from V and 5 bases from J, with 13 bases between. There are 14 residues in the CDR3. This chain's CDR3 is CAWSVNGLSYGYTF. The CDR3 bases are TGTGCCTGGAGTGTAAACGGCCTATCTTATGGCTACACCTTC.

The V call is TRBV14, the J call TRBJ2-3; D is unresolved. V shed 1 base and J shed 11 bases, with 10 bases lying between them. Germline assignment: CDR1 SGHDN and CDR2 FVKESK. The CDR3 covers 12 residues. This chain's CDR3 is CASSQGPTVQYF. In DNA form, the CDR3 reads TGTGCCAGCAGCCAAGGACCTACGGTGCAGTATTTT.

This chain links TRBV28 with TRBJ2-5; D is perhaps TRBD2 (7 bases). Germline CDR1 MDHEN, CDR2 SYDVKM. V was trimmed by 2 bases and J by 7 bases, leaving 14 bases between them. The CDR3 contains 14 residues. The CDR3 here is CASSLRGAHGTQYF. The CDR3 coding sequence is TGTGCCAGCAGTTTACGGGGGGCGCATGGGACCCAGTACTTC.